The clone carrying this TCR beta chain was seen a single time. The ends were cut back, 4 bases at V and 10 bases at J, with 23 bases in the middle. CDR1 MDHEN and CDR2 SYDVKM come from the germline V gene. CDR3 size: 16 residues. The data are from a study of blood T cells in healthy people across ages. PCR was performed a second time for about 6 to 12 cycles using a sample-barcoded 5' primer and a J-beta primer mix. TCRdb redid the calling of the 5' RACE reads with MiXCR, one entry per CDR3 protein. The sample includes 1.5 million to 2 million distinct CDR3 sequences, 28% of them seen just once. The rearrangement uses TRBV28 and TRBJ2-1, with D perhaps given as TRBD1 or TRBD2 (5 bases each). The TCR comes from a young woman in good health. Sequenced: blood. The CDR3 DNA is TGTGCCAGCAGTTCACTAAACCCGGGACCATCCTACGAGCAGTTCTTC. It codes for CASSSLNPGPSYEQFF.